Detailed here is one TCR beta chain. The antigen remains unidentified. The record originates from a study of Ad26.COV2.S vaccination and SARS-CoV-2 variants. Study-wide context: Intramuscularly, Ad26.COV2.S was given either once or twice, 56 days apart. Study-level findings and limits: Recipients given vaccine exceeded placebo recipients in spike-specific TCR breadth. Quantification of TCR breadth and depth may have yielded underestimates of total T cell responses.

Sequencing used immunoSEQ multiplex PCR; TCRdb keeps in-frame clones, though not all of them. In the table there are some 450,000 clones, about 90% of which are singletons. The CDR3 runs to 16 residues. Treatment meaning: roughly 19 received Ad26.COV2.S at low or high dose, single or two shots; several received placebo; per-sample allocation not given. Sampling occurred on day 63 after the first vaccine or placebo injection. Here the sequenced sample was peripheral blood, taken in a trial of Ad26.COV2.S vaccine versus placebo. The genes are TRBV21-1 and TRBJ1-3; the tabulated D call, TRBD1, remains unverified against the DNA. TRBV21-1 is termed a pseudogene. The sequence was obtained from a person between 18 and 59 years old who received the Ad26.COV2.S COVID-19 vaccine or a placebo. CDR3 sequence (DNA): TGTGCCATCACCGGGACAGGGACTACCTCTGGAAACACCATATATTTT. It is translated as CAITGTGTTSGNTIYF.